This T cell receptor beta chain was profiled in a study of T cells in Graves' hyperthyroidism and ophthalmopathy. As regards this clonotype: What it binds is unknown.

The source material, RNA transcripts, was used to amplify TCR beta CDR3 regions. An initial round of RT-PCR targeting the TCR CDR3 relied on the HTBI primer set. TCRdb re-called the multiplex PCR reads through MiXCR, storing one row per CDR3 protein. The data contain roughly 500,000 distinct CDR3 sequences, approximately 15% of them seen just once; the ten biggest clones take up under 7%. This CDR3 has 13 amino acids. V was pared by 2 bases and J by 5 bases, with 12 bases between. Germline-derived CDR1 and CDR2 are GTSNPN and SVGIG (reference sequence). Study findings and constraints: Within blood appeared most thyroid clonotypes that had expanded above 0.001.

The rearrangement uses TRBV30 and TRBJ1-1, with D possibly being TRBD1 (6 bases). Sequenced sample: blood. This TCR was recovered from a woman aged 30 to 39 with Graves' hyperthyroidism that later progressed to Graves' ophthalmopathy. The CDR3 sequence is CAWSPGQSTEAFF. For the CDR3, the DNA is TGTGCCTGGAGTCCTGGACAGTCGACTGAAGCTTTCTTT.